This TCR beta chain is from a study of T cell changes during pregnancy in multiple sclerosis. This CDR3 spans 14 amino acids. The germline V gene has CDR1 SQVTM and CDR2 ANQGSEA. Trimming at V came to 8 bases and at J to 6 bases, leaving 7 bases not matched to a gene. In its sample, this clone was seen once. Data came from immunoSEQ multiplex PCR; TCRdb stores just in-frame clones and leaves some out. The sample records some 54,000 clones, 94% being singletons. The V gene is TRBV29-1, the J gene TRBJ2-1; 13 positions match TRBD2. This receptor was taken from a female donor with multiple sclerosis, enrolled in a pregnancy study. Sequencing used CD8+ T cells from peripheral blood mononuclear cells, obtained in the third trimester of pregnancy. This chain's CDR3 is CSIRLAGGSNEQFF. The DNA for the CDR3 is TGCAGCATCCGACTAGCGGGAGGATCCAATGAGCAGTTCTTC.